Listed below are T cell receptor beta chains from one sample, sequenced in a study of CD8 T cells in Susac syndrome. A single record per CDR3 protein comes from TCRdb applying MiXCR to the immunoSEQ multiplex PCR reads. The table includes over 120,000 distinct CDR3 sequences, around 94% detected once. The specimen sequenced was CD4+ T cells from PBMCs. The receptors shown here come from a human donor in good health. CDR3s include the opening cysteine and the closing phenylalanine or tryptophan. Fields, in order: V gene, J gene, clone size, D gene, CDR3 protein, CDR3 DNA. A D gene is named only where the DNA matches it firmly. Only part of the rows carry a size: once, few, many, or a class if the clone is expanded.

>TRBV4-1|TRBJ2-7|few|TRBD2
CASSLGLAGGAYEQYF
TGCGCCAGCAGCCTGGGACTAGCGGGAGGAGCCTACGAGCAGTACTTC
>TRBV2|TRBJ2-1|-|TRBD2
CASSETGTSSLF
TGTGCCAGCAGTGAAACAGGGACTAGCTCACTCTTC
>TRBV27|TRBJ2-7|once|TRBD2
CASSFSGRTPYEQYF
TGTGCCAGCAGTTTCAGCGGGAGAACACCCTACGAGCAGTACTTC
>TRBV10-3|TRBJ2-1|-|TRBD1
CAIGLAGGGNEQFF
TGTGCCATCGGTTTGGCAGGGGGTGGGAATGAGCAGTTCTTC
>TRBV20-1|TRBJ1-1|-|-
CSARDRREAFF
TGCAGTGCTAGAGATCGCCGTGAAGCTTTCTTT
>TRBV6-2/TRBV6-3|TRBJ2-7|-|TRBD2
CASNVAGGNYEQYF
TGTGCCAGCAACGTAGCGGGAGGGAACTATGAGCAGTACTTC
>TRBV24-1|TRBJ2-2|once|TRBD2
CATSDASVAGINTGELFF
TGTGCCACCAGTGATGCCTCGGTAGCGGGAATTAACACCGGGGAGCTGTTTTTT
>TRBV15|TRBJ1-1|-|-
CATSRDDSRDTEAFF
TGTGCCACCAGCAGAGACGACAGCAGGGACACTGAAGCTTTCTTT
>TRBV10-3|TRBJ2-2|-|-
CAISEGSGELFF
TGTGCCATCAGTGAGGGCAGCGGGGAGCTGTTTTTT
>TRBV5-4|TRBJ2-2|-|TRBD2
CASRPLGGMNTGELFF
TGTGCCAGCAGACCCCTCGGGGGGATGAACACCGGGGAGCTGTTTTTT
>TRBV20-1|TRBJ2-1|-|-
CSAPWLGPTNEQFF
TGCAGTGCCCCCTGGCTTGGGCCCACCAATGAGCAGTTCTTC
>TRBV12-3/TRBV12-4|TRBJ2-7|-|-
CASSLNREFGEQYF
TGTGCCAGCAGTTTGAACAGGGAATTCGGAGAGCAGTACTTC
>TRBV20-1|TRBJ1-3|-|TRBD1
CSAPRQGRDTIYF
TGCAGTGCCCCGAGACAGGGACGAGACACCATATATTTT
>TRBV7-8|TRBJ2-7|-|-
CASSPLTGATYEQYF
TGTGCCAGCAGCCCCCTGACTGGGGCTACATACGAGCAGTACTTC
>TRBV12-3/TRBV12-4|TRBJ2-3|-|-
CASSSYGLFSTDTQYF
TGTGCCAGCAGTTCCTATGGACTTTTTAGCACAGATACGCAGTATTTT
>TRBV7-2|TRBJ1-1|-|TRBD1
CASSLMSRGQGLNTEAFF
TGTGCCAGCAGCTTAATGTCCCGGGGACAGGGTTTGAACACTGAAGCTTTCTTT
>TRBV5-1|TRBJ1-1|-|-
CASSSGSGTEAFF
TGCGCCAGCAGTTCAGGGTCTGGCACTGAAGCTTTCTTT
>TRBV4-2|TRBJ1-1|-|TRBD1
CASSPGDRETEAFF
TGTGCCAGCAGTCCAGGGGACAGGGAGACTGAAGCTTTCTTT
>TRBV6-5|TRBJ2-1|-|TRBD2
CASSYSGLAETYNEQFF
TGTGCCAGCAGTTACAGCGGACTAGCTGAGACCTACAATGAGCAGTTCTTC
>TRBV20-1|TRBJ2-7|-|TRBD2
CSADQPSGSYEQYF
TGCAGTGCCGATCAACCTAGCGGGTCCTACGAGCAGTACTTC
>TRBV20-1|TRBJ2-5|-|-
CSAPTSETGGETQYF
TGCAGTGCGCCCACTAGCGAAACAGGGGGGGAGACCCAGTACTTC
>TRBV20-1|TRBJ1-5|-|TRBD1
CSAREGGGGVGQPQHF
TGCAGTGCTAGAGAGGGGGGAGGGGGCGTTGGTCAGCCCCAGCATTTT
>TRBV24-1|TRBJ2-3|once|TRBD2
CATSDLTSGNTDTQYF
TGTGCCACCAGTGATTTGACTAGCGGGAACACAGATACGCAGTATTTT
>TRBV18|TRBJ2-5|-|TRBD2
CASSPRRTSGKETQYF
TGTGCCAGCTCACCAAGACGGACTAGCGGCAAAGAGACCCAGTACTTC